This T cell receptor (beta chain) appears in the sequencing data of a study of cytomegalovirus exposure and HLA in healthy donors. It was with 60 Vbeta and 13 Jbeta primers that the PCR ran. Only in-frame clones appear in the TCRdb table, and some are missing; sequencing was by immunoSEQ multiplex PCR. The sample yields around 100,000 clones, roughly 74% seen once. There are 11 residues in the CDR3. Germline loops: CDR1 DFQATT, CDR2 SNEGSKA (reference sequence). This clonotype was obtained from a middle-aged woman in good health and CMV-seronegative. Sequencing was performed on PBMCs. The V call is TRBV20-1, the J call TRBJ2-7; D might be TRBD2 (6 bases). The CDR3 DNA sequence: TGCAGCGGGAGAGAGTCCTACGAGCAGTACTTC. Its protein product is CSGRESYEQYF.